These 5 T cell receptor beta chains originate from one sample sequenced in a study of cytomegalovirus exposure and HLA in healthy donors. The study ran its PCR with 60 Vbeta and 13 Jbeta primers. Sequencing was performed with immunoSEQ multiplex PCR; in TCRdb, only in-frame clones are kept and a portion is missing. The table lists 140,000 to 150,000 clones, 60% to 80% of them singletons, with less than 2% in the top ten. The source material was PBMCs. The receptors stem from a woman in her twenties or thirties in good health and CMV-seronegative.

This rearrangement joins TRBV5-1 to TRBJ1-2; TRBD1 agrees at 9 bases. This CDR3 has 16 residues. The germline V gene has CDR1 SGHRS and CDR2 YFSETQ. Germline trimming cut 2 bases from V and 6 bases from J; bases unmatched to any gene: 11. CDR3 DNA: TGCGCCAGCAGCTTTGGGCCCCTGAGACAGGGGGATGGCTACACCTTC. This codes for CASSFGPLRQGDGYTF.

This clone was detected only once. The chain employs TRBV9 and TRBJ1-3, with D perhaps TRBD1 (5 bases). The CDR3 extends over 16 amino acids. Trimming stripped 1 base from V and 0 bases from J, with 11 bases between. Germline V gene lookup returns CDR1 SGDLS and CDR2 YYNGEE. This CDR3 is CASSVTQGFSGNTIYF. The CDR3 coding sequence is TGTGCCAGCAGCGTAACGCAGGGTTTCTCTGGAAACACCATATATTTT.

The chain links TRBV4-1 to TRBJ2-1; 8 nucleotides line up with TRBD1. The CDR3 loop spans 14 amino acids. CDR1 is MGHRA and CDR2 is YSYEKL in the germline V gene. J was trimmed by 15 bases and V by 4 bases; bases with no gene match: 14. The CDR3 spells CASSLQKTGVGLFF. For the CDR3, the DNA is TGCGCCAGCAGCCTCCAAAAGACAGGGGTAGGGTTGTTCTTC.

The rearrangement uses TRBV5-1 and TRBJ1-4; a weak D match, TRBD1 (5 bases). The CDR3 is 15 residues long. CDR1 is SGHRS and CDR2 is YFSETQ in the germline V gene. With 4 bases removed from V and 0 bases from J, the gap between germline ends came to 10 bases. The chain's CDR3 is CASSPGPPTNEKLFF. The CDR3 DNA sequence: TGCGCCAGCAGCCCAGGGCCCCCAACTAATGAAAAACTGTTTTTT. Supplemented by reference TRBV5-1 and TRBJ1-4, the full variable domain reads KAGVTQTPRYLIKTRGQQVTLSCSPISGHRSVSWYQQTPGQGLQFLFEYFSETQRNKGNFPGRFSGRQFSNSRSEMNVSTLELGDSALYLCASSPGPPTNEKLFFGSGTQLSVL.

This clone came up a few times. The rearrangement links TRBV10-3 to TRBJ2-2; 9 positions agree with TRBD2. Germline CDR1 reads ENHRY; CDR2 reads SYGVKD. The ends lost 1 base at V and 3 bases at J; junction bases unmatched: 0. The length of the CDR3 is 15 residues. This chain's CDR3 is CAISELAGDTGELFF. DNA of the CDR3: TGTGCCATCAGTGAGTTAGCGGGAGACACCGGGGAGCTGTTTTTT.